The 9 T cell receptor beta chains below were found in one sample sequenced in a study of T-cell memory formation after mild COVID-19. From the 5' RACE reads, TCRdb called clonotypes with MiXCR, one entry per CDR3 protein. The data hold fewer than 200,000 distinct CDR3 sequences, with approximately 17% observed a single time. The source material was PBMCs or a T cell subset sorted from them (not recorded which). The receptors were sampled from a man aged 18 to 29 who had mild COVID-19 (a few samples of this study predate the infection). Cell type and time point are not known.

There are a few counts of this clonotype. The chain employs TRBV21-1 and TRBJ2-7; the D call of TRBD1 is as the table states it, not checked on the DNA. TRBV21-1 is a pseudogene segment. The CDR3 consists of 22 residues. The CDR3 loop is CASNQKWASRDRAVRSSYEQYV. CDR3 nucleotides: TGTGCCAGCAACCAAAAGTGGGCGTCGAGGGACAGAGCTGTGCGTAGCTCCTACGAGCAGTACGTC.

This clonotype showed up just a few times. This sequence joins TRBV20-1 and TRBJ1-3; the D is unclear. The CDR3 loop spans 15 amino acids. V was trimmed by 0 bases and J by 0 bases, leaving 9 bases between them. Germline V lookup: CDR1 DFQATT, CDR2 SNEGSKA (reference sequence). The DNA for the CDR3 is TGCAGTGCTAGAGACAGGACTCGCTCTGGAAACACCATATATTTT. As protein: CSARDRTRSGNTIYF.

This clonotype was counted ten times or more. This rearrangement joins TRBV5-1 to TRBJ1-2; no definite D call. This CDR3 is 14 amino acids long. V dropped 1 base and J dropped 7 bases, with 14 bases sitting between them. In germline, CDR1 is SGHRS, CDR2 YFSETQ. The CDR3 bases are TGCGCCAGCAGCTTGAGTCAGGCGGGCGGTGGCTACACCTTC. It translates to CASSLSQAGGGYTF.

In its sample, this clonotype was seen a few times. The chain links TRBV3-1 to TRBJ1-4, with D uncertain. Germline V gene data show CDR1 as LGHDT and CDR2 as YNNKEL (reference sequence). Trimming shortened V by 4 bases and J by 8 bases, and 14 bases separated the two germline ends. This CDR3 is 14 amino acids long. The CDR3 sequence is CASSPSGVGEKLFF. CDR3 in DNA: TGTGCCAGCAGCCCCTCAGGAGTGGGAGAAAAACTGTTTTTT.

This clonotype was counted ten times or more. The chain uses TRBV20-1 and TRBJ2-3; D is possibly TRBD2 (5 bases). Germline CDR1 DFQATT, CDR2 SNEGSKA (reference sequence). The CDR3 loop spans 13 amino acids. CDR3: CRTAELFTDTQYF. CDR3 coding DNA: TGCAGAACAGCGGAACTTTTCACAGATACGCAGTATTTT.

This clonotype was seen more than once but under ten times. The chain is built from TRBV7-2 and TRBJ2-7, with 9 bases aligning to TRBD2. The CDR3 length is 13 residues. The ends lost 3 bases at V and 7 bases at J; junction bases unmatched: 4. Germline CDR1 and CDR2: SGHTA and FQGNSA. The CDR3 region has the DNA TGTGCCAGCAGCTTTGGACTAGCGAAAGAGCAGTACGTC. As protein: CASSFGLAKEQYV.

Notes on this clonotype: Since a much larger clone is just one base distant, this may be a read error. J is TRBJ2-1 and V is TRBV4-2; TRBD1 aligns across 9 bases. The germline V gene has CDR1 LGHNA and CDR2 YNFKEQ. The CDR3 is made up of 12 amino acids. Trimming took 5 bases from V and 12 from J; bases not matched to a gene: 5. The CDR3 DNA reads TGTGCCAGCAGCGCAACAGGGGGCCCGCAGTTCTTC. Protein: CASSATGGPQFF.

This clonotype has only a few counts. The chain combines TRBV3-1 with TRBJ2-3; D not resolved. From germline, CDR1 is LGHDT and CDR2 YNNKEL (reference sequence). The V end was cut by 0 bases, the J end by 2 bases, with 18 bases between. The CDR3 contains 18 residues. The CDR3 DNA sequence: TGTGCCAGCAGCCAAGATTTGCAGGCCCAAATCCACACAGATACGCAGTATTTT. This encodes CASSQDLQAQIHTDTQYF.

In this sample, this clonotype turned up a few times. The chain joins TRBV9 to TRBJ2-7; D might be TRBD2 (8 bases). Trimming took 6 bases from V and 4 from J, leaving 23 bases between them. The CDR3 runs to 16 residues. CDR1 is SGDLS, CDR2 YYNGEE, per germline. CDR3 region: CASTSRRDSGGYEQYV. DNA for the CDR3: TGTGCCAGCACCAGTAGACGGGACAGCGGGGGTTACGAGCAGTACGTC.